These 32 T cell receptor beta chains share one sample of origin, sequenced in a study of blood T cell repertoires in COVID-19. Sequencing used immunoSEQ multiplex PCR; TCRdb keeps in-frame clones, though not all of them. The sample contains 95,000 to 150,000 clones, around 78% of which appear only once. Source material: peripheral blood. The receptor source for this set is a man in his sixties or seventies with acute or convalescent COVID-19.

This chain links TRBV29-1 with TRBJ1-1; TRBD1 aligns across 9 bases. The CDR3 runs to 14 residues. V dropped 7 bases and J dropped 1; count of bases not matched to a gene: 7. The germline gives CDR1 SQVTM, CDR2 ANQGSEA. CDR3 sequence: CSGHPGQGNTEAFF. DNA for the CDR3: TGCAGCGGACATCCGGGACAGGGGAACACTGAAGCTTTCTTT.

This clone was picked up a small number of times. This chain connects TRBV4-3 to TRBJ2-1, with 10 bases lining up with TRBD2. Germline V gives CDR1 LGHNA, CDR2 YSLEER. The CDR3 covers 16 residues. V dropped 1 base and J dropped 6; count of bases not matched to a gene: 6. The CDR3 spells CASSQAGAGGLNEQFF. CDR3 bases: TGCGCCAGCAGCCAAGCAGGAGCGGGGGGGCTCAATGAGCAGTTCTTC.

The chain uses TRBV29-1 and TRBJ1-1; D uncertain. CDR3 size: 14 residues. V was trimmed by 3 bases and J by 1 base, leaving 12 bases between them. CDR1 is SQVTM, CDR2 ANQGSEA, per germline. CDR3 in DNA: TGCAGCGTTGACACCGACACGACGAACACTGAAGCTTTCTTT. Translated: CSVDTDTTNTEAFF. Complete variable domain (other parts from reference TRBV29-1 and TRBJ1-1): SAVISQKPSRDICQRGTSLTIQCQVDSQVTMMFWYRQQPGQSLTLIATANQGSEATYESGFVIDKFPISRPNLTFSTLTVSNMSPEDSSIYLCSVDTDTTNTEAFFGQGTRLTVV.

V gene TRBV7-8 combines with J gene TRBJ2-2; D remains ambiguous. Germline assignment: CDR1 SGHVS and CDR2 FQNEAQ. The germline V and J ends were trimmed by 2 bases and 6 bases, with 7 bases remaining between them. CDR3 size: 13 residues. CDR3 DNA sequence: TGTGCCAGCAGCTTATTCGGAGCCGGGGAGCTGTTTTTT. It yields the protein CASSLFGAGELFF.

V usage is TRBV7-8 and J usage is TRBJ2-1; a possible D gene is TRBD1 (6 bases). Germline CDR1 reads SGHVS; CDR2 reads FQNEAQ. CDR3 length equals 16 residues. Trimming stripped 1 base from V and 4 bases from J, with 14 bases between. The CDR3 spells CASSLDRVLSYNEQFF. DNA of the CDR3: TGTGCCAGCAGCTTAGACAGGGTTCTCTCATACAATGAGCAGTTCTTC. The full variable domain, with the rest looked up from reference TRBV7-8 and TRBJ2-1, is GAGVSQSPRYKVAKRGQDVALRCDPISGHVSLFWYQQALGQGPEFLTYFQNEAQLDKSGLPSDRFFAERPEGSVSTLKIQRTQQEDSAVYLCASSLDRVLSYNEQFFGPGTRLTVL.

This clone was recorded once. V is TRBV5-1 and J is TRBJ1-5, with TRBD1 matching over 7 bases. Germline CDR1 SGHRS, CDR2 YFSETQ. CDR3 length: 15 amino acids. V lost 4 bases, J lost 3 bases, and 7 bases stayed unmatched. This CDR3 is CASSEDRENNQPQHF. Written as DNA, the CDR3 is TGCGCCAGCAGCGAAGACAGGGAAAACAATCAGCCCCAGCATTTT. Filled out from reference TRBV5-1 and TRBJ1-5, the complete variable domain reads KAGVTQTPRYLIKTRGQQVTLSCSPISGHRSVSWYQQTPGQGLQFLFEYFSETQRNKGNFPGRFSGRQFSNSRSEMNVSTLELGDSALYLCASSEDRENNQPQHFGDGTRLSIL.

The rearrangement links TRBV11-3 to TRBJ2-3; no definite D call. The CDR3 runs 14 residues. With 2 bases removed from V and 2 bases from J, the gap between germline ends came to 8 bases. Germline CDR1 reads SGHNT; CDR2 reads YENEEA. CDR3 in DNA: TGTGCCAGCAGCTTAAACCCAGACACAGATACGCAGTATTTT. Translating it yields CASSLNPDTDTQYF.

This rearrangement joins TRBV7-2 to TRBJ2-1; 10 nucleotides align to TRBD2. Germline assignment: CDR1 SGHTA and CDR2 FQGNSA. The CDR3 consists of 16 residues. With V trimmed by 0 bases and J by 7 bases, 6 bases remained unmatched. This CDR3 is CASSLAGAGGFNEQFF. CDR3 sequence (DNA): TGTGCCAGCAGCTTAGCAGGAGCGGGGGGGTTTAATGAGCAGTTCTTC.

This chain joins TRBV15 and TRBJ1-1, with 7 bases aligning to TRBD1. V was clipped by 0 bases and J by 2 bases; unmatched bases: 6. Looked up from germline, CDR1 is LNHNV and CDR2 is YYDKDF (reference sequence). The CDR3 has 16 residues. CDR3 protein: CATSRDPGGTNTEAFF. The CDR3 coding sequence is TGTGCCACCAGCAGAGACCCAGGGGGAACAAACACTGAAGCTTTCTTT.

CDR3 nucleotide sequence: TGCGCCAGCAGCTTGGGTAGGGGTTCGTCCGCAGATACGCAGTATTTT. Protein: CASSLGRGSSADTQYF. This chain joins TRBV5-1 and TRBJ2-3, with D perhaps TRBD1 (5 bases). The CDR3 spans 16 residues. The V end was cut by 0 bases, the J end by 4 bases, with 15 bases between. Germline lookup yields CDR1 SGHRS and CDR2 YFSETQ. Based on the CDR3 plus reference TRBV5-1 and TRBJ2-3, the full variable domain is KAGVTQTPRYLIKTRGQQVTLSCSPISGHRSVSWYQQTPGQGLQFLFEYFSETQRNKGNFPGRFSGRQFSNSRSEMNVSTLELGDSALYLCASSLGRGSSADTQYFGPGTRLTVL.

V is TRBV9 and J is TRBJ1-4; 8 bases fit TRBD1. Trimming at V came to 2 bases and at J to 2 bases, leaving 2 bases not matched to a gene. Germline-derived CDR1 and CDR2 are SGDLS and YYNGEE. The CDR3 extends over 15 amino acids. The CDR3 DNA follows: TGTGCCAGCAGCGTCGCAGGGGGCACTAATGAAAAACTGTTTTTT. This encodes CASSVAGGTNEKLFF. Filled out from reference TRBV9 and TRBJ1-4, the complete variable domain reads DSGVTQTPKHLITATGQRVTLRCSPRSGDLSVYWYQQSLDQGLQFLIQYYNGEERAKGNILERFSAQQFPDLHSELNLSSLELGDSALYFCASSVAGGTNEKLFFGSGTQLSVL.

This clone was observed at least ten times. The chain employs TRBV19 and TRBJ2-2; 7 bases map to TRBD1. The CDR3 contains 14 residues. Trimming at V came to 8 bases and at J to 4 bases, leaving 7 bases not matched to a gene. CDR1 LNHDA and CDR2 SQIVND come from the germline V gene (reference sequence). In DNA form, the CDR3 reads TGTGCCAGTGGCCGAGGGGGCAGCACCGGGGAGCTGTTTTTT. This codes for CASGRGGSTGELFF.

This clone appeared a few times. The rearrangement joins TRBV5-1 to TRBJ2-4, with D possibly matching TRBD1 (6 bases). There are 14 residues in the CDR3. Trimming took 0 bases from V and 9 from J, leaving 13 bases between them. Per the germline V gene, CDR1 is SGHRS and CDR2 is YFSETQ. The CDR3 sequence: CASSLATTQGIQYF. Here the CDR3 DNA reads TGCGCCAGCAGCTTGGCCACGACACAGGGCATTCAGTACTTC. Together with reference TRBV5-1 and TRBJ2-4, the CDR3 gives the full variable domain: KAGVTQTPRYLIKTRGQQVTLSCSPISGHRSVSWYQQTPGQGLQFLFEYFSETQRNKGNFPGRFSGRQFSNSRSEMNVSTLELGDSALYLCASSLATTQGIQYFGAGTRLSVL.

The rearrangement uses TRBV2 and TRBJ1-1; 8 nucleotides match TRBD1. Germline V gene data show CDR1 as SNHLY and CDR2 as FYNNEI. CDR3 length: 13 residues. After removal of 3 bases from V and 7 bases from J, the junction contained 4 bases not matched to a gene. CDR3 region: CASSDQGASEAFF. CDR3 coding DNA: TGTGCCAGCAGTGATCAGGGGGCTAGTGAAGCTTTCTTT.

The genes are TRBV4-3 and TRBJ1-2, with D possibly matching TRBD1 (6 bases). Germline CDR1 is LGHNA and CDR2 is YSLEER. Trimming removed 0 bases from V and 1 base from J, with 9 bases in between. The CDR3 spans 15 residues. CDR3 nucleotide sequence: TGCGCCAGCAGCCAAGAGCTACAGGGTAACTATGGCTACACCTTC. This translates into CASSQELQGNYGYTF.

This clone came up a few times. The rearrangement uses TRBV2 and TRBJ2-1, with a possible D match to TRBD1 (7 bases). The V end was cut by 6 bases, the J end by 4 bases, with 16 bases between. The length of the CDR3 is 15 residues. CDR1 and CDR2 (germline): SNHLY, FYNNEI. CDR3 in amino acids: CASSNTGAGYNEQFF. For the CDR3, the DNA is TGTGCCAGCAGCAATACAGGGGCGGGATACAATGAGCAGTTCTTC.

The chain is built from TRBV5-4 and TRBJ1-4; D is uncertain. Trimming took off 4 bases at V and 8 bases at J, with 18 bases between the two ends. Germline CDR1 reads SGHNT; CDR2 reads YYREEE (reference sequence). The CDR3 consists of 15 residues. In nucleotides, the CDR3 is TGTGCCAGCAGCAGCGGACCGCTTTTATTCGAAAAACTGTTTTTT. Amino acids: CASSSGPLLFEKLFF.

In DNA form, the CDR3 reads TGTGCCAGCAGTCTTTTGGGGGGATCTTACGAGCAGTACTTC. Its translation is CASSLLGGSYEQYF. The rearrangement links TRBV2 to TRBJ2-7, with a possible D match to TRBD2 (6 bases). CDR1 and CDR2 (germline): SNHLY, FYNNEI. Trimming took 5 bases from V and 4 from J, leaving 15 bases between them. The CDR3 has 14 amino acids.

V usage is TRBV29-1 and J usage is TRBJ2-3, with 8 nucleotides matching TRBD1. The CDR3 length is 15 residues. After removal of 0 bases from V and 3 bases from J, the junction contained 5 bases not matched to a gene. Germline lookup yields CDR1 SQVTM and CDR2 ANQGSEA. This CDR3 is CSVEDQGAGTDTQYF. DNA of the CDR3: TGCAGCGTTGAAGATCAGGGGGCGGGTACAGATACGCAGTATTTT.

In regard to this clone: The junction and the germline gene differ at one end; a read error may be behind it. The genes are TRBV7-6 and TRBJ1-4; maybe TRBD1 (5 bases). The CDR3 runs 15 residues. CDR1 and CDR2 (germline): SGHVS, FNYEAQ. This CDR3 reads CASSRLGVIDEQLFF. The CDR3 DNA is TGTGCCAGCAGCAGATTAGGGGTGATCGATGAACAACTGTTTTTT.

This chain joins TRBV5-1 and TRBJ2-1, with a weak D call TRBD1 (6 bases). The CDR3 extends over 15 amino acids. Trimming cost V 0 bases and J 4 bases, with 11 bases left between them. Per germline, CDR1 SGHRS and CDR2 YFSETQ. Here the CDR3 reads CASSLVDGQYNEQFF. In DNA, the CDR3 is TGCGCCAGCAGCTTGGTAGATGGACAGTACAATGAGCAGTTCTTC.

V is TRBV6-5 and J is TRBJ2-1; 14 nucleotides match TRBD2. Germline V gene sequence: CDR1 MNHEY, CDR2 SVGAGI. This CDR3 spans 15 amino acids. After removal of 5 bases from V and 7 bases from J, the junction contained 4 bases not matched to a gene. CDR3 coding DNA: TGTGCCAGCAGTCAGGGACTAGCGGGGGTAAATGAGCAGTTCTTC. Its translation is CASSQGLAGVNEQFF.

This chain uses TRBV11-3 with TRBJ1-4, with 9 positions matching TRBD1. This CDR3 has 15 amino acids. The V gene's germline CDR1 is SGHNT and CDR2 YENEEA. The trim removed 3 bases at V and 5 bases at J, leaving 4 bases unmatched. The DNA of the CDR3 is TGTGCCAGCAGCTTTTCAGGGACAGGGAATGAAAAACTGTTTTTT. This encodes CASSFSGTGNEKLFF.

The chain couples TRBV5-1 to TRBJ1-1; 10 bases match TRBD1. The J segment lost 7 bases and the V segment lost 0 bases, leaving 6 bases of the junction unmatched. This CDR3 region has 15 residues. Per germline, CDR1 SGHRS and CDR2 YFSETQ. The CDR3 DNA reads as TGCGCCAGCAGCTTGGGGACAGGGGGGACCTTTGAAGCTTTCTTT. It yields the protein CASSLGTGGTFEAFF.

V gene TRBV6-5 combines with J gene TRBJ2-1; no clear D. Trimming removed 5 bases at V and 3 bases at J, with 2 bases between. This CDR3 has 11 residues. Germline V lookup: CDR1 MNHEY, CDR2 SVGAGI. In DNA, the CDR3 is TGTGCCAGCAGTCTCTACAATGAGCAGTTCTTC. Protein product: CASSLYNEQFF.

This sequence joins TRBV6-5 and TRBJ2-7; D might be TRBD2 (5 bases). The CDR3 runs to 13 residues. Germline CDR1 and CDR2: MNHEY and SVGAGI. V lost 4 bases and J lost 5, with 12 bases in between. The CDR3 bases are TGTGCCAGCAGTTTGCGGCGGGCGGACGAGCAGTACTTC. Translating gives CASSLRRADEQYF.

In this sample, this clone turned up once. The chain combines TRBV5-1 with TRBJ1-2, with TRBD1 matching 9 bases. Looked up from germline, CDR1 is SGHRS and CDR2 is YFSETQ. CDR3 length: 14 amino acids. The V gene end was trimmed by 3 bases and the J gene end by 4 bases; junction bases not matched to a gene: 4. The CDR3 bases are TGCGCCAGCAGCTGGGACAGGGCAGGCTATGGCTACACCTTC. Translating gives CASSWDRAGYGYTF.

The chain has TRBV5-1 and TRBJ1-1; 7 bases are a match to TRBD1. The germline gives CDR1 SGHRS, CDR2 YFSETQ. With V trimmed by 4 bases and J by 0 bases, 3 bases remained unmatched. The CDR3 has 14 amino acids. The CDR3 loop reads CASSPTGLNTEAFF. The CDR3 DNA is TGCGCCAGCAGCCCGACAGGGTTGAACACTGAAGCTTTCTTT.

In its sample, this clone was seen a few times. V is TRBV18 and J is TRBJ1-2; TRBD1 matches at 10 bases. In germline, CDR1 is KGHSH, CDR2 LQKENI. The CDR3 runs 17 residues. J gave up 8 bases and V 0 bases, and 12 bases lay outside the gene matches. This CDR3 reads CASSPPVWDRGTGGYTF. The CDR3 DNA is TGTGCCAGCTCACCACCGGTTTGGGACAGGGGAACTGGCGGCTACACCTTC.

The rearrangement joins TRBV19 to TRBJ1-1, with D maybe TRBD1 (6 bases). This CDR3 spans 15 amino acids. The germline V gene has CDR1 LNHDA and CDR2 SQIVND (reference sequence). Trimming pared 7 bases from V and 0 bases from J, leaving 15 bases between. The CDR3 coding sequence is TGTGCCAGTAAGGGGGTCCCTCCAATGAACACTGAAGCTTTCTTT. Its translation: CASKGVPPMNTEAFF.

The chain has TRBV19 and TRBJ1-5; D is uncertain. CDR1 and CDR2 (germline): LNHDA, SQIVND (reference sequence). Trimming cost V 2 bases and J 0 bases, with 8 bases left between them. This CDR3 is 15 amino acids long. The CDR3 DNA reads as TGTGCCAGTAGTATACTGCGGAATAGCAATCAGCCCCAGCATTTT. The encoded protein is CASSILRNSNQPQHF.

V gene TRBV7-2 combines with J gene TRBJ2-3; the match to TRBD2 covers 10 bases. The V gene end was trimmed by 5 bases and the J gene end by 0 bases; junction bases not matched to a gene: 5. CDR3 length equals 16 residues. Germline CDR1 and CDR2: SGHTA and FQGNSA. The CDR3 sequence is CASSTTSGASTDTQYF. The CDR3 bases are TGTGCCAGCAGCACCACTAGCGGGGCCAGCACAGATACGCAGTATTTT.